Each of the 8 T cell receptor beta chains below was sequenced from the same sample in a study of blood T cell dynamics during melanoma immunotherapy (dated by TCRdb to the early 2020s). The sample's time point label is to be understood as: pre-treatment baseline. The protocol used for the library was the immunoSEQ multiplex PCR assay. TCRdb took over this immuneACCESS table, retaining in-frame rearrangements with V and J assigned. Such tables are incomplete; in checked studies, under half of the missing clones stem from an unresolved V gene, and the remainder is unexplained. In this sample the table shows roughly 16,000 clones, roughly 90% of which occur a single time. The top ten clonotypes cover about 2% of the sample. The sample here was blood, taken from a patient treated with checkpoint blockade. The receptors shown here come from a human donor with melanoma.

The CDR3 coding sequence is TGTGCCAGCAGTCCGGGGTTGCGGGGCTACACCTTC. Amino acids: CASSPGLRGYTF. The V gene is TRBV28, the J gene TRBJ1-2; D uncertain. From germline, CDR1 is MDHEN and CDR2 SYDVKM. The length of the CDR3 is 12 residues. The V and J ends lost 5 bases and 8 bases respectively, with 12 bases between them.

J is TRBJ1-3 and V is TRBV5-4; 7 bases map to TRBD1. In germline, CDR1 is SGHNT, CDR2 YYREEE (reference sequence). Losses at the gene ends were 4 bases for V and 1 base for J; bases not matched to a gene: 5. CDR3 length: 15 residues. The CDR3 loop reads CASSGKTGSGNTIYF. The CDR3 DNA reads TGTGCCAGCAGCGGGAAGACAGGGTCTGGAAACACCATATATTTT.

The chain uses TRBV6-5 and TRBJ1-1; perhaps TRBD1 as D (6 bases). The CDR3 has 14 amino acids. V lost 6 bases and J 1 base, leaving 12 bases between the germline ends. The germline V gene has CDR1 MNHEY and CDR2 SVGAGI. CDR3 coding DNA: TGTGCCAGCAGAAGTCGGACAGAGAACACTGAAGCTTTCTTT. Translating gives CASRSRTENTEAFF.

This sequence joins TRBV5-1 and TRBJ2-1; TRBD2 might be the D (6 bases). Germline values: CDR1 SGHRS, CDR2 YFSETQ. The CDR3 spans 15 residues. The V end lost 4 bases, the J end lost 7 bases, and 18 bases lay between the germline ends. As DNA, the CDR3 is TGCGCCAGCAGCCCTCGAGGGTTTCGGGGGAATGAGCAGTTCTTC. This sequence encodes CASSPRGFRGNEQFF.

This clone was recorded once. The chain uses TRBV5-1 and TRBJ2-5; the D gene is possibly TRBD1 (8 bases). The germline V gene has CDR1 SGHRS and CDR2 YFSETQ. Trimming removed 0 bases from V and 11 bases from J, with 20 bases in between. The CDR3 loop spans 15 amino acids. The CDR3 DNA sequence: TGCGCCAGCAGCTTGGTACCAGGGGGCGCGGGGGAGCAGTACTTC. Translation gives CASSLVPGGAGEQYF.

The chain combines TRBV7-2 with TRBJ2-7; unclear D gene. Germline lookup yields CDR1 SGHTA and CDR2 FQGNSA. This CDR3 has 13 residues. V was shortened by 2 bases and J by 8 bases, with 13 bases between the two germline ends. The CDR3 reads CASSLQTADKQYF. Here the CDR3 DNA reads TGTGCCAGCAGCTTACAGACCGCAGACAAGCAGTACTTC.

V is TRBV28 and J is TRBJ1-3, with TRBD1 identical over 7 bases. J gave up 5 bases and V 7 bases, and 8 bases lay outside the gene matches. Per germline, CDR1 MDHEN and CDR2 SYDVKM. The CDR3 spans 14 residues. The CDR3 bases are TGTGCCAGCACCACAGGGGATTCAAGAAACACCATATATTTT. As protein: CASTTGDSRNTIYF.

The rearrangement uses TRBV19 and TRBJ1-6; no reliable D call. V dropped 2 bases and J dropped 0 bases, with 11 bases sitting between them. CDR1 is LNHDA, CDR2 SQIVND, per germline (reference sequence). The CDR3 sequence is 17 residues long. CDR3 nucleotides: TGTGCCAGTAGTATAACACCGCCCGACTCCTATAATTCACCCCTCCACTTT. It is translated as CASSITPPDSYNSPLHF.